Below, 3 T cell receptor beta chains from the same sample are listed, as sequenced in a study of blood T cell repertoires in COVID-19. Repertoires were generated with immunoSEQ multiplex PCR, while TCRdb's copy carries only in-frame clones and drops some. The top ten hold approximately 2.1% of the sample, which has 250,000 to 300,000 clones, more than 85% seen once. Sequenced: peripheral blood. All receptors come from a woman between 25 and 40 years old with COVID-19, enrolled during active disease.

The chain couples TRBV11-3 to TRBJ2-7; TRBD2 might be the D (6 bases). Germline V CDR1 and CDR2: SGHNT, YENEEA. V gave up 4 bases and J gave up 1 base, with 8 bases separating them. The length of the CDR3 is 13 residues. CDR3 protein: CASSSGLSYEQYF. The CDR3 DNA is TGTGCCAGCAGCTCGGGACTGTCCTACGAGCAGTACTTC.

In its sample, this clone was seen once. The V gene is TRBV7-6, the J gene TRBJ2-3, with TRBD2 identical over 12 bases. The CDR3 extends over 16 amino acids. The germline CDR1 and CDR2 sequences are SGHVS and FNYEAQ. Trimming at V came to 7 bases and at J to 1 base, leaving 6 bases not matched to a gene. In nucleotides, the CDR3 is TGTGCCAGCACCCTGGGACTAGCGGGTGGCACAGATACGCAGTATTTT. It yields the protein CASTLGLAGGTDTQYF.

The chain couples TRBV18 to TRBJ1-4, with 7 bases matching TRBD1. The CDR3 is 15 amino acids. Germline assignment: CDR1 KGHSH and CDR2 LQKENI. After removal of 3 bases from V and 5 bases from J, the junction contained 6 bases not matched to a gene. This CDR3 is CASSPSTGVNEKLFF. In DNA, the CDR3 is TGTGCCAGCTCACCTTCCACAGGGGTAAATGAAAAACTGTTTTTT.